This T cell receptor (beta chain) was identified during a study of T cell changes during pregnancy in multiple sclerosis. The CDR3 extends over 20 amino acids. Losses at the gene ends were 0 bases for V and 3 bases for J; bases not matched to a gene: 14. Per germline, CDR1 LNHDA and CDR2 SQIVND (reference sequence). TCRdb keeps only in-frame clones here, not all; method: immunoSEQ multiplex PCR. The table records about 56,000 clones, around 89% of them present only once. The clonotype comes from a female donor with multiple sclerosis, enrolled in a pregnancy study. The chain recombines TRBV19 with TRBJ2-5; TRBD2 aligns across 12 bases. The sequenced sample was peripheral blood, obtained after pregnancy. The CDR3, as DNA: TGTGCCAGTAGTATAGATCAGGTATCCCTAGCGGGGGGGCCTAAAGAGACCCAGTACTTC. Its protein product is CASSIDQVSLAGGPKETQYF.